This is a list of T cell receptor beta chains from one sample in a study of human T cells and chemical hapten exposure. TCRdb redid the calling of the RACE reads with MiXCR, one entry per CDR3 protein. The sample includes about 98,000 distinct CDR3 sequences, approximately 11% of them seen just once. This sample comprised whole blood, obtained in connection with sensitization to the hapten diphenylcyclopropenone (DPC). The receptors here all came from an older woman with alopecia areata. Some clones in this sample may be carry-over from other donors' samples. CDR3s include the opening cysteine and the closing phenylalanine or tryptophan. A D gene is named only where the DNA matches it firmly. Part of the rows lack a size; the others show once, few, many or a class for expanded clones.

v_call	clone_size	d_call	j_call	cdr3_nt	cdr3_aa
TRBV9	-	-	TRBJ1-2	TGTGCCAGCAGCGTAGGGCAGCCCTCTGGCTACACCTTC	CASSVGQPSGYTF
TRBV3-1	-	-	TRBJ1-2	TGTGCCAGCAGCCAAGACGGAGGGTACTATGGCTACACCTTC	CASSQDGGYYGYTF
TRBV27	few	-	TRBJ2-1	TGTGCCAGCAGTTTAAACTCCCAGCAGTTCTTC	CASSLNSQQFF
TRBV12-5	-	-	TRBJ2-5	TGTGCTAGTGGTTCCCTAAGTGCAGAGACCCAGTACTTC	CASGSLSAETQYF
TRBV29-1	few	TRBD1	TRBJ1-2	TGCAGCGTGGGGGGACAGGATGGCTACACCTTC	CSVGGQDGYTF
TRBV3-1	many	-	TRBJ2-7	TGTGCCAGCAGCTCCCGTAAGTCAGGCTCATCCACGGTGGAGCAGTACTTC	CASSSRKSGSSTVEQYF
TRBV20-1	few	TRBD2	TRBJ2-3	TGCAGTGCTGAAACCCTAGCGGGGGGAACTTGGGGTACGCAGTATTTT	CSAETLAGGTWGTQYF
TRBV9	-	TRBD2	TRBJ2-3	TGTGCCAGCAGCGTAGAAGCGGGAGTTTTAGGAGATACGCAGTATTTT	CASSVEAGVLGDTQYF
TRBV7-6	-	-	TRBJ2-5	TGTGCCAGCAGCCCGGGGTCGGAGACCCAGTACTTC	CASSPGSETQYF
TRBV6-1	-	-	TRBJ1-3	TGTGCCAGCACTGGGGGACATTCCCCTGGAAACACCATATATTTT	CASTGGHSPGNTIYF
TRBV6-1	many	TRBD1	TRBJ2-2	TGTGCCAGCAGTGGTGCTTTGGAACCCGGGACAGGGGGCGATACCGGGGAGCTGTTTTTT	CASSGALEPGTGGDTGELFF
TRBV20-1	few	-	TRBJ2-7	TGCAGTGCGCCCGACCAGGGAGGCGAGCAGTACTTC	CSAPDQGGEQYF
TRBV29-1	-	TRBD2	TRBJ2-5	TGCAGCGTTGAAGGGTCAGGGACTAGCGGGGTTCAAGAGACCCAGTACTTC	CSVEGSGTSGVQETQYF
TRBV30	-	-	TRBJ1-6	TGTGCCTGGAGTTTTTCGTATTCACCCCTCCACTTT	CAWSFSYSPLHF
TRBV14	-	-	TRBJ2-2	TGTGCCAGCAGCCATATGGAGAAGGGGGTGAACACCGGGGAGCTGTTTTTT	CASSHMEKGVNTGELFF
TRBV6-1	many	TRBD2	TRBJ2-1	TGTGCCAGCAGTGAAAATCCGGGGGGGGGCAGTGAGCAGTTCTTC	CASSENPGGGSEQFF
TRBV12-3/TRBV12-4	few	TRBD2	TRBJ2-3	TGTGCCAGCAGTCCCCGGGGGGGGGTCGGTACAGATACGCAGTATTTT	CASSPRGGVGTDTQYF
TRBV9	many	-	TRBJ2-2	TGTGCCAGCAGCGTAACTACAGTTGCGACCGGGGAGCTGTTTTTT	CASSVTTVATGELFF
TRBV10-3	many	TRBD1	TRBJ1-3	TGTGCCATCAGTGTTGACAGGGCAGCAAACACCATATATTTT	CAISVDRAANTIYF
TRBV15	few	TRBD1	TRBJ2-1	TGTGCCACCAGCAGAGATGTGGGGACAGGGATTCGCAATGAGCAGTTCTTC	CATSRDVGTGIRNEQFF
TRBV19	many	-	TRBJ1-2	TGTGCCAGTAGTATATGGGCCCTTTCGAATCATGGCTACACCTTC	CASSIWALSNHGYTF
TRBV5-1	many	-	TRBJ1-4	TGCGCCAGCAGCTTGGGGCAGGGAGACGAAAAACTGTTTTTT	CASSLGQGDEKLFF
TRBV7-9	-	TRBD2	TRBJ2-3	TGTGCCAGCAGCCCAGCGGGGGCCTTCACAGATACGCAGTATTTT	CASSPAGAFTDTQYF
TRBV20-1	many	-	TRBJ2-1	TGCAGTGCTAGACCGACTAGAGATCACAATGAGCAGTTCTTC	CSARPTRDHNEQFF
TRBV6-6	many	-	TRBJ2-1	TGTGCCAGCAGTTACTCCGGCGGGGCATCCAATGAGCAGTTCTTC	CASSYSGGASNEQFF
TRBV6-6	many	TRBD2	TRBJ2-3	TGTGCCAGCAGATCCCATGTCGCCGGACTAGCGGAAACAGATACGCAGTATTTT	CASRSHVAGLAETDTQYF
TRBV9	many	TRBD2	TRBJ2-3	TGTGCCAGCAGCGCCAGACTAGCGGGACGCACAGATACGCAGTATTTT	CASSARLAGRTDTQYF
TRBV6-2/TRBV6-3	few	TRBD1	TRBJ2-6	TGTGCCAGCCGACAGGGGCTTGGGGCCAACGTCCTGACTTTC	CASRQGLGANVLTF
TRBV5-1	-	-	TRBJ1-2	TGCGCCAGCAGTAAATCGGCAGGGGAGAACTATGGCTACACCTTC	CASSKSAGENYGYTF
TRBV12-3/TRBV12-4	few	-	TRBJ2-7	TGTGCCAGCAGTTTCTCGGAAGGGACCGAGCAGTACTTC	CASSFSEGTEQYF
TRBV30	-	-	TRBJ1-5	TGTGCCTGGAGTGTCGATAGCAATAAGCCCCAGCATTTT	CAWSVDSNKPQHF
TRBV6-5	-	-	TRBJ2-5	TGTGCCAGCAGTTACCCGGGCGTAGAGACCCAGTACTTC	CASSYPGVETQYF
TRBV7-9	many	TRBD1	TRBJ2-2	TGTGCCAGCAGCTCAGGGGGCGCGCCCACCGGGGAGCTGTTTTTT	CASSSGGAPTGELFF
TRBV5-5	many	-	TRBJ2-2	TGTGCCAGCAGCTTAGCGGCTCGAAGGACCGGGGAGCTGTTTTTT	CASSLAARRTGELFF
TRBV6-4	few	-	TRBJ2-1	TGTGCCAGCACCAACACTAGCTACAATGAGCAGTTCTTC	CASTNTSYNEQFF
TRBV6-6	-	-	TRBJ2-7	TGTGCCAGCAGTCCCCGTTCCTACGAGCAGTACTTC	CASSPRSYEQYF
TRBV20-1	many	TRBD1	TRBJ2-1	TGCAGTGCCTTCGGGACAGGGGCGAGCTCCTACAATGAGCAGTTCTTC	CSAFGTGASSYNEQFF
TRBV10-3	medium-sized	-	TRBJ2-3	TGTGCCATTACTTCTCGCACAGATACGCAGTATTTT	CAITSRTDTQYF
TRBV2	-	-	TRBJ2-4	TGTGCCAGCCTCCGCGACTTCGACAACCCCAAAAACATTCAGTACTTC	CASLRDFDNPKNIQYF
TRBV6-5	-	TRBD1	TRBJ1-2	TGTGCCGGCAGCCCTCCGACAGGGGTAGACACCTTC	CAGSPPTGVDTF
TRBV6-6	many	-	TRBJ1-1	TGTGCCAGCAGTTACTCCAGCACTGAAGCTTTCTTT	CASSYSSTEAFF
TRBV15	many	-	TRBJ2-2	TGTGCCACCGGCGGGGTGAACACCGGGGAGCTGTTTTTT	CATGGVNTGELFF
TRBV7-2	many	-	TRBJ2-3	TGTGCCAGCAGCCCGGGGTTAGATACGCAGTATTTT	CASSPGLDTQYF
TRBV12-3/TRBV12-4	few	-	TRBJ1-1	TGTGCCAGCAGACCGGGGGGGGTCCCTGAAGCTTTCTTT	CASRPGGVPEAFF
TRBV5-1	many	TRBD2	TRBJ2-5	TGCGCCAGTATGATCGGGACTAGCGTTTTCGGGGAGACCCAGTACTTC	CASMIGTSVFGETQYF
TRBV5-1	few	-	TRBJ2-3	TGCGCCAGCAGCGTCCCCCGGGGGCGGACAGATACGCAGTATTTT	CASSVPRGRTDTQYF
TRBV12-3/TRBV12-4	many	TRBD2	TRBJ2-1	TGTGCCAGCAGTATGACTAGCGGGGGGTGGAATGAGCAGTTCTTC	CASSMTSGGWNEQFF
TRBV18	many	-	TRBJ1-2	TGTGCCAGCTCACCCATCCTAGGACAGCAGAACTATGGCTACACCTTC	CASSPILGQQNYGYTF
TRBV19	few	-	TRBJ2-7	TGTGCCAGTAGTATCTCCCCCGGGAATTACTACGAGCAGTACTTC	CASSISPGNYYEQYF
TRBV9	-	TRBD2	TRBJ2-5	TGTGCCAGCAGCGTCTTAGCGGGCCTACAAGAGACCCAGTACTTC	CASSVLAGLQETQYF
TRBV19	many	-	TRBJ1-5	TGTGCCAGTAGTCCCCAAGGGGGGACTGATCAGCCCCAGCATTTT	CASSPQGGTDQPQHF
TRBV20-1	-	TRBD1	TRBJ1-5	TGCAGTGCTAGGGACCTAGGGACAGCAAATCAGCCCCAGCATTTT	CSARDLGTANQPQHF
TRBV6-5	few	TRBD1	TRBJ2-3	TGTGCCACCCATCAGGGCCGGGACAGGCACACAGATACGCAGTATTTT	CATHQGRDRHTDTQYF
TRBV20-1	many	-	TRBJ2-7	TGCAGTGCTCCCCCCGCCGGGGCCCTCTCCTACGAGCAGTACTTC	CSAPPAGALSYEQYF
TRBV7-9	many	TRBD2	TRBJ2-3	TGTGCCAGCAGCTTAGTGTGGACTAGCGGGGGTGATACGCAGTATTTT	CASSLVWTSGGDTQYF